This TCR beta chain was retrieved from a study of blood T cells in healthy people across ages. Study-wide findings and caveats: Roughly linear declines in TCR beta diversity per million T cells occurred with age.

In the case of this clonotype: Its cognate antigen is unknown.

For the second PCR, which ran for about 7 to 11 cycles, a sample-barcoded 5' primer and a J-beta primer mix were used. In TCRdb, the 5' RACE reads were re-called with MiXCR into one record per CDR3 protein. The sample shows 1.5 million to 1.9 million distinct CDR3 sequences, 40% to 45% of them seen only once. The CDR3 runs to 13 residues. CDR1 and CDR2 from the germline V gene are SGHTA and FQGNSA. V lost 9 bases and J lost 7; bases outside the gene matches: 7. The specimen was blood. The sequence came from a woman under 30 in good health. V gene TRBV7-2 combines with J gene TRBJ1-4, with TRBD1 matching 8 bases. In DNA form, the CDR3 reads TGTGCCAGAAGCACCGGACAGGGTGAAAAACTGTTTTTT. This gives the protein CARSTGQGEKLFF.